Detailed here is one T cell receptor beta chain. In the original workflow: Reference gene primer amplification yielded estimated nucleated cell counts. Produced via immunoSEQ multiplex PCR; TCRdb's table is partial and in-frame only. Clonal size and the V and J genes are those of that table, whereas D and trimming came from the DNA. The sample gives a few hundred thousand clones, 86% of which show up once; 4% to 4.5% is in the top ten. This entry belongs to a study of blood T cell repertoires in COVID-19. Study information: Material from acute and convalescent COVID-19 was sourced from the United States, Italy and Spain. PBMCs, B-cell-depleted T cells, or T cells were the source of the cDNA or gDNA that made up the material.

The specimen sequenced was peripheral blood. This clonotype was sampled from a man aged 50 or older with acute or convalescent COVID-19.

In DNA, the CDR3 is TGTGCCAGCAGCACGGACAGCAGTACCTATAATTCACCCCTCCACTTT. This translates into CASSTDSSTYNSPLHF. The chain employs TRBV7-9 and TRBJ1-6; a weak D match, TRBD1 (6 bases). The CDR3 is 16 residues long. The V gene lost 5 bases and the J gene lost 2 bases, with 13 bases spanning the gap. CDR1 is SEHNR and CDR2 is FQNEAQ in the germline V gene (reference sequence). The complete variable domain, with remaining parts taken from reference TRBV7-9 and TRBJ1-6, reads DTGVSQNPRHKITKRGQNVTFRCDPISEHNRLYWYRQTLGQGPEFLTYFQNEAQLEKSRLLSDRFSAERPKGSFSTLEIQRTEQGDSAMYLCASSTDSSTYNSPLHFGNGTRLTVT.